A selection of T cell receptor beta chains follows, all from one sample in a study of cytomegalovirus exposure and HLA in healthy donors. TCRdb's copy holds only in-frame clones and misses some; the assay was immunoSEQ multiplex PCR. In the table there are fewer than 150,000 clones, 73% of which are singletons. Sequencing was done on a sample of PBMCs. Receptors originate from a human donor in good health. CDR3s include the opening cysteine and the closing phenylalanine or tryptophan.

j_call | v_call | cdr3_aa
TRBJ2-1 | TRBV2 | CASITGTSGKGNEQFF
. | TRBV2 | CASSSDYEQYF
TRBJ2-1 | TRBV9 | CASSAQGQGANEQFF
TRBJ1-1 | TRBV5-4 | CASRGTGAPNTEAFF
TRBJ2-3 | TRBV5-1 | CASSSGRADTQYF
TRBJ2-7 | TRBV15 | CATSRDLTVREQYF
TRBJ2-7 | TRBV5-4 | CASSAGTSGGAAEQYF
TRBJ1-1 | TRBV29-1 | CSVEGRATEAFF
TRBJ1-2 | TRBV7-2 | CASSFPPRTGGGYTF
TRBJ2-4 | TRBV7-8 | CASSLGRKNIQYF
TRBJ2-2 | TRBV5-1 | CASSLDNRDAGELFF
TRBJ2-5 | TRBV11-3 | CASTKQGWETQYF
TRBJ1-1 | TRBV29-1 | CSVDIPSVSPNTEAFF
TRBJ2-7 | TRBV5-1 | CASSFEAGGAYEQYF
TRBJ1-2 | TRBV10-3 | CATSTAAEDGYTF
TRBJ2-7 | TRBV19 | CASSQRDRNSPYEQYF
TRBJ1-3 | TRBV5-6 | CASGGFSGNTIYF
TRBJ2-7 | TRBV27 | CASSLFLSPSTGPYEQYF
TRBJ2-7 | TRBV5-5 | CASSYRDRDEQYF
TRBJ1-2 | TRBV7-2 | CASSLYGYTF
TRBJ2-1 | TRBV6-4 | CAIHAGGRALDEQFF
TRBJ2-1 | TRBV5-1 | CATRATSGGSYNEQFF
TRBJ1-1 | TRBV7-8 | CASSLASVNTEAFF
TRBJ2-5 | TRBV6-1 | CASMSTSGFQETQYF
TRBJ1-2 | TRBV5-1 | CASSQNRGRSLYGYTF
TRBJ1-5 | TRBV2 | CASSETGDSNQPQHF
TRBJ2-1 | TRBV29-1 | CSVERTGSSNNEQFF
TRBJ2-7 | TRBV27 | CASSRSSVPRFYEQYF
TRBJ2-3 | TRBV4-2 | CASSTRLAGDPADTQYF
TRBJ2-1 | TRBV5-1 | CASTSGGHEQFF
TRBJ2-7 | TRBV5-1 | CASSSEDGEIPYEQYF
TRBJ2-5 | TRBV6-6 | CASSSNRRETQYF
TRBJ1-2 | TRBV7-9 | CASSLGQNYGYTF
TRBJ1-4 | TRBV27 | CASSTGGSNEKLFF
TRBJ2-6 | TRBV28 | CASSLGTSGSGANVLTF
TRBJ1-5 | TRBV25-1 | CASSVGQGFNQPQHF
TRBJ2-7 | TRBV6-1 | CASSTGFPYEQYF
TRBJ2-3 | TRBV7-2 | CASSFQRGLGTDTQYF
TRBJ2-7 | TRBV6-1 | CASMDRTPYEQYF
TRBJ2-2 | TRBV15 | CATSRDPASTGELFF
TRBJ1-2 | TRBV6-1 | CASNERGQDYGYTF
TRBJ2-5 | TRBV7-6 | CASSYGEETQYF
TRBJ2-5 | TRBV6-5 | CASSYGSGQQETQYF
TRBJ1-2 | TRBV19 | CASRQAGTGVYGYTF
TRBJ1-2 | TRBV11-2 | CASSLEFAVNYGYTF
TRBJ2-5 | TRBV5-6 | CASSSPFRDLSPYF
TRBJ2-7 | TRBV2 | CASSEWTSFGSYEQYF
TRBJ2-7 | TRBV6-5 | CASSYPHYPYEQYF
TRBJ2-1 | TRBV6-4 | CASSDWDRGSYNEQFF
TRBJ2-7 | TRBV2 | CASAGTGVYEQYF
TRBJ2-1 | TRBV7-9 | CASSLTLSHNEQFF
TRBJ2-1 | TRBV13 | CASSFRGSEQFF